Here is one T cell receptor beta chain with its context. What it recognizes is unknown. One end of the junction fails to match germline, which may point to a read error. Healthy Caucasian individuals from Russia aged about 6 to 90 were enrolled as donors. These data originate in a study of blood T cells in healthy people across ages. On the study more broadly: When template switching was applied, about one barcoded beta molecule was captured per two T cells.

CDR3 size: 14 residues. Germline V gene data show CDR1 as SGHTA and CDR2 as FQGNSA. Study results and limitations: Getting older went along with TCR beta diversity per million T cells dropping roughly linearly.

Primed by a sample-barcoded 5' primer and a J-beta primer mix, a second PCR proceeded for about 7 to 11 cycles. Through a template-switch adaptor with 12 random nucleotides, each cDNA molecule received a tag. Using its own MiXCR run on the 5' RACE reads, TCRdb lists one record per CDR3 protein. The sample carries about 680,000 distinct CDR3 sequences, approximately 49% recorded once. The V and J genes are TRBV7-2 and TRBJ2-2; D uncertain. This TCR derives from a woman aged 55-70 years in good health. The sequenced material came from blood. CDR3 residues: CAGSFFSDIGELFF. CDR3 DNA: TGTGCCGGCAGCTTCTTCTCAGACATCGGGGAGCTGTTTTTT. Full variable domain (outside the CDR3, taken from reference TRBV7-2 and TRBJ2-2): GAGVSQSPSNKVTEKGKDVELRCDPISGHTALYWYRQSLGQGLEFLIYFQGNSAPDKSGLPSDRFSAERTGGSVSTLTIQRTQQEDSAVYLCAGSFFSDIGELFFGEGSRLTVL.